This TCR beta chain was found in a study of blood T cell repertoires in COVID-19. Study-level information: The United States, Italy and Spain were the sources of the acute and convalescent COVID-19 samples. The analysed material was cDNA or gDNA that came from T cells, B-cell-depleted T cells, or PBMCs.

Authors' data handling: Reference gene primer amplification gave nucleated cell count estimates. TCRdb keeps only in-frame clones here, not all; method: immunoSEQ multiplex PCR. V and J calls plus clone size are reproduced from that table; the DNA served to infer D and trimming. The profile covers roughly 56,000 clones, with more than 85% appearing a single time and about 6% taken by the ten largest. The sequence was obtained from a man aged 45-65 years with active COVID-19. The sequencing sample was made of peripheral blood.

CDR3 DNA sequence: TGTGCCAGCAGTCCTCCAGGGGGCTTGCGTGAAAAACTGTTTTTT. Translated, it gives CASSPPGGLREKLFF. V usage is TRBV28 and J usage is TRBJ1-4, with 8 nucleotides matching TRBD1. This CDR3 is built from 15 residues. The germline V gene has CDR1 MDHEN and CDR2 SYDVKM. V lost 5 bases, J lost 7 bases, and 9 bases stayed unmatched.